This record covers a single T cell receptor (beta chain). The target antigen is unknown. Other DNA sequences in the same sample also yield this CDR3. Generated by immunoSEQ multiplex PCR, the TCRdb table keeps only in-frame clones and is missing some. The sample consists of fewer than 20,000 clones, around 80% of them appearing once. These data belong to a study of T cells in localized non-small cell lung cancer. Findings and caveats of the study: Adjacent lung held a median roughly 60 of the top 100 tumor clones. Prolonged overall survival went with higher T cell density in the blood. Sequence data derive from only one tumor region, so heterogeneity remains possible. Uninvolved adjacent lung showed peak T cell clonality, exceeding tumor.

This CDR3 comprises 16 residues. The germline CDR1 and CDR2 sequences are SGHDN and FVKESK. The V end lost 3 bases, the J end lost 6 bases, and 20 bases lay between the germline ends. This specimen was peripheral blood, taken before any cancer treatment. The sequence derives from a male donor aged 60 or over with stage III lung adenocarcinoma. The chain links TRBV14 to TRBJ2-5; D is possibly TRBD2 (7 bases). CDR3 sequence (DNA): TGTGCCAGCAGCCAGGCCGGGGGGACACTTCTGCAGACCCAGTACTTC. This translates into CASSQAGGTLLQTQYF.